These 30 T cell receptor beta chains were all obtained from the same sample, sequenced in a study of T cell repertoires in cytomegalovirus infection. Their antigen targets remain unknown. TCRdb itself ran the reads through MiXCR, one entry per CDR3 protein. In the table there are over 55,000 distinct CDR3 sequences, 20% of which are singletons. Source: CD8+ T cells from cultured PBMCs, taken from culture after CMV antigen stimulation. All receptors come from a human donor in good health (CMV status not recorded). Some clones in this sample may be carry-over from other donors' samples.

This chain joins TRBV6-2 or TRBV6-3 and TRBJ1-1; the match to TRBD1 covers 8 bases. Germline V gene data show CDR1 as MNHEY and CDR2 as SVGEGT. This CDR3 has 14 amino acids. J gave up 4 bases and V 4 bases, and 5 bases lay outside the gene matches. CDR3 sequence: CASSWTGQATEAFF. CDR3 DNA sequence: TGTGCCAGCAGTTGGACAGGGCAGGCCACTGAAGCTTTCTTT.

This clonotype was recorded a few times. The chain recombines TRBV12-3 or TRBV12-4 with TRBJ2-2; maybe TRBD2 (7 bases). This CDR3 has 18 amino acids. The V end lost 7 bases, the J end lost 0 bases, and 21 bases lay between the germline ends. In DNA form, the CDR3 reads TGTGCCAGCACCCCCAAAGGGGGGGGCCCAGCGAACACCGGGGAGCTGTTTTTT. Translating gives CASTPKGGGPANTGELFF.

This clonotype was counted once. This chain links TRBV7-8 with TRBJ1-2; tentatively, D is TRBD1 (6 bases). CDR1 SGHVS and CDR2 FQNEAQ come from the germline V gene. V lost 5 bases to trimming and J lost 7 bases, with 17 bases between them. The CDR3 consists of 14 residues. The CDR3 region is CASSDTSTGSGYTF. CDR3 sequence (DNA): TGTGCCAGCAGCGACACGTCGACAGGCTCTGGCTACACCTTC.

The rearrangement links TRBV7-6 to TRBJ2-7; 8 nucleotides line up with TRBD1. Germline V CDR1 and CDR2: SGHVS, FNYEAQ. With 5 bases clipped from V and 5 bases from J, the junction kept 11 bases outside the gene matches. The CDR3 is 15 amino acids. CDR3: CASSPRAGGWDEQYF. CDR3 sequence (DNA): TGTGCCAGCAGCCCTCGGGCAGGGGGCTGGGACGAGCAGTACTTC.

Only one count was recorded for this clonotype. The chain links TRBV6-2 or TRBV6-3 to TRBJ2-1; TRBD2 agrees at 11 bases. The CDR3 sequence is 18 residues long. With 2 bases clipped from V and 0 bases from J, the junction kept 6 bases outside the gene matches. Germline loops: CDR1 MNHEY, CDR2 SVGEGT. DNA for the CDR3: TGTGCCAGCAGTTACGACCTAGCGGGGGGATCCTCCTACAATGAGCAGTTCTTC. This codes for CASSYDLAGGSSYNEQFF.

This chain uses TRBV12-3 or TRBV12-4 with TRBJ2-2; TRBD2 matches at 11 bases. After removal of 10 bases from V and 3 bases from J, the junction contained 4 bases not matched to a gene. CDR3 size: 14 residues. The CDR3 nucleotides read TGTGCCACGAGTAGCGGGGGGGACACCGGGGAGCTGTTTTTT. As protein: CATSSGGDTGELFF.

V gene TRBV19 combines with J gene TRBJ2-7, with D perhaps TRBD2 (5 bases). The CDR3 sequence is 16 residues long. In germline, CDR1 is LNHDA, CDR2 SQIVND (reference sequence). Trimming took 3 bases from V and 2 from J, leaving 17 bases between them. The CDR3 loop reads CASSIFASRRPYEQYF. In DNA form, the CDR3 reads TGTGCCAGTAGTATTTTTGCTAGCCGAAGGCCCTACGAGCAGTACTTC.

This clonotype occurred a few times. The chain recombines TRBV7-6 with TRBJ1-4; no clear D gene. The CDR3 runs 15 residues. The germline gives CDR1 SGHVS, CDR2 FNYEAQ. Trimming shortened V by 1 base and J by 0 bases, and 6 bases separated the two germline ends. CDR3 DNA sequence: TGTGCCAGCAGCTTAGAACCGACAACTAATGAAAAACTGTTTTTT. Its protein product is CASSLEPTTNEKLFF.

V is TRBV7-2 and J is TRBJ2-4, with 11 bases aligning to TRBD1. This CDR3 has 19 residues. J lost 1 base, V lost 5 bases, and 13 bases had no gene match. Germline CDR1 reads SGHTA; CDR2 reads FQGNSA. CDR3 coding DNA: TGTGCCAGCAGCAGCCAACCAGGACAGGGGGCATTCGCCAAAAACATTCAGTACTTC. Amino acid sequence: CASSSQPGQGAFAKNIQYF.

The table lists this clonotype with a few counts. The chain links TRBV11-2 to TRBJ1-4; D unclear. CDR1 is SGHAT and CDR2 is FQNNGV in the germline V gene. This CDR3 is built from 16 residues. Trimming removed 1 base at V and 6 bases at J, with 15 bases between. For the CDR3, the DNA is TGTGCCAGCAGCTTAGGCCGGGAAAAATGGGATGAAAAACTGTTTTTT. Protein: CASSLGREKWDEKLFF.

V gene TRBV6-5 combines with J gene TRBJ1-1; 10 nucleotides match TRBD1. The CDR3 is 14 amino acids. V was pared by 6 bases and J by 6 bases, with 7 bases of the junction left unmatched. The V gene's germline CDR1 is MNHEY and CDR2 SVGAGI. CDR3 nucleotides: TGTGCCAGCAGGGATCGACAGGGGGCATCTGAAGCTTTCTTT. It codes for CASRDRQGASEAFF.

The V gene is TRBV7-2, the J gene TRBJ1-1; D gene unclear. CDR3 size: 14 residues. Germline lookup yields CDR1 SGHTA and CDR2 FQGNSA. The V end lost 2 bases, the J end lost 5 bases, and 12 bases lay between the germline ends. The CDR3 region is CASSLSGPLTEAFF. CDR3 DNA sequence: TGTGCCAGCAGCTTAAGCGGACCTTTGACTGAAGCTTTCTTT. Full variable domain (rest looked up from reference TRBV7-2 and TRBJ1-1): GAGVSQSPSNKVTEKGKDVELRCDPISGHTALYWYRQSLGQGLEFLIYFQGNSAPDKSGLPSDRFSAERTGGSVSTLTIQRTQQEDSAVYLCASSLSGPLTEAFFGQGTRLTVV.

This chain links TRBV7-2 with TRBJ1-1; 10 bases are shared with TRBD1. V gave up 5 bases and J gave up 0 bases; unmatched junction bases: 6. The length of the CDR3 is 16 residues. In germline, CDR1 is SGHTA, CDR2 FQGNSA. The CDR3 DNA is TGTGCCAGCAGCCCAACGGACAGGGGGATGAACACTGAAGCTTTCTTT. Residues: CASSPTDRGMNTEAFF.

This clonotype appeared a few times. The chain uses TRBV6-6 and TRBJ1-1, with a weak D call TRBD1 (5 bases). Germline V gene lookup returns CDR1 MNHNY and CDR2 SVGAGI (reference sequence). V lost 2 bases and J lost 1, with 14 bases in between. This CDR3 contains 16 residues. The CDR3 nucleotides are TGTGCCAGCAGTTACGCGCAGGGCACAAAGAACACTGAAGCTTTCTTT. Its protein product is CASSYAQGTKNTEAFF.

The J gene is TRBJ1-2, the V gene TRBV20-1; D gene uncertain. Germline V gives CDR1 DFQATT, CDR2 SNEGSKA (reference sequence). Trimming shortened V by 0 bases and J by 4 bases, and 9 bases separated the two germline ends. The CDR3 covers 13 residues. Written as DNA, the CDR3 is TGCAGTGCTAGAGAGACGCACACCTATGGCTACACCTTC. Amino acid sequence: CSARETHTYGYTF.

The chain is built from TRBV7-6 and TRBJ2-7; TRBD1 matches 7 bases. In germline, CDR1 is SGHVS, CDR2 FNYEAQ. The CDR3 covers 14 residues. V shed 4 bases, J shed 4 bases, and the junction held 7 bases outside the gene matches. CDR3 residues: CASSYRDSRYEQYF. CDR3 bases: TGTGCCAGCAGCTACCGGGACAGCCGATACGAGCAGTACTTC.

The chain employs TRBV6-5 and TRBJ2-2; the match to TRBD2 covers 7 bases. The trim removed 8 bases at V and 6 bases at J, leaving 9 bases unmatched. Germline V gene lookup returns CDR1 MNHEY and CDR2 SVGAGI. CDR3 length: 14 residues. CDR3 bases: TGTGCCAGCGGGCGGGGGACGTTCCCCGGGGAGCTGTTTTTT. This codes for CASGRGTFPGELFF.

This clonotype has just a few counts. This rearrangement joins TRBV4-3 to TRBJ2-7; D unclear. This CDR3 comprises 17 residues. CDR1 LGHNA and CDR2 YSLEER come from the germline V gene. The V and J ends lost 0 bases and 0 bases respectively, with 15 bases between them. The CDR3 region has the DNA TGCGCCAGCAGCCAAGAGATAAGTGGTTTAAGCTCCTACGAGCAGTACTTC. It yields the protein CASSQEISGLSSYEQYF.

The chain has TRBV28 and TRBJ1-3, with D maybe TRBD1 (5 bases). The CDR3 length is 14 residues. CDR1 and CDR2 (germline): MDHEN, SYDVKM. Between the trimmed V and J ends, which lost 3 bases and 2 bases, there was a span of 8 bases. The CDR3 nucleotides are TGTGCCAGCAGTTTGGGGGGAGCTGGAAACACCATATATTTT. Encoded protein: CASSLGGAGNTIYF.

V is TRBV4-1 and J is TRBJ2-7; no clear D gene. The CDR3 loop spans 14 amino acids. The germline V gene has CDR1 MGHRA and CDR2 YSYEKL. Trimming took off 1 base at V and 3 bases at J, with 10 bases between the two ends. In nucleotides, the CDR3 is TGCGCCAGCAGCCAAGCGCAACGGAACTACGAGCAGTACTTC. Translation: CASSQAQRNYEQYF.

A few counts support this clonotype. The chain has TRBV6-5 and TRBJ1-2, with D unresolved. Per germline, CDR1 MNHEY and CDR2 SVGAGI. The CDR3 extends over 13 amino acids. The V end was cut by 2 bases, the J end by 4 bases, with 8 bases between. The CDR3 DNA reads as TGTGCCAGCAGTTACCTTCTTGGCTATGGCTACACCTTC. Protein product: CASSYLLGYGYTF.

This clonotype was seen many times. The rearrangement joins TRBV7-8 to TRBJ2-7, with no clear D. V lost 1 base and J lost 4, with 11 bases in between. Per the germline V gene, CDR1 is SGHVS and CDR2 is FQNEAQ. There are 14 residues in the CDR3. In nucleotides, the CDR3 is TGTGCCAGCAGCTTAGGGAGAGCGCAGTACGAGCAGTACTTC. Encoded protein: CASSLGRAQYEQYF.

V and J are TRBV7-2 and TRBJ2-3; possibly TRBD2 for D (6 bases). Germline CDR1 SGHTA, CDR2 FQGNSA. The CDR3 sequence is 16 residues long. V lost 6 bases and J 2 bases, leaving 18 bases between the germline ends. The CDR3 protein is CASRPHGGEYTDTQYF. The CDR3, as DNA: TGTGCCAGCAGGCCCCACGGCGGGGAGTACACAGATACGCAGTATTTT.

The chain has TRBV7-8 and TRBJ2-7, with D tentatively TRBD1 or TRBD2 (5 bases each). Trimming took off 2 bases at V and 1 base at J, with 15 bases between the two ends. This CDR3 has 16 amino acids. Looked up from germline, CDR1 is SGHVS and CDR2 is FQNEAQ. For the CDR3, the DNA is TGTGCCAGCAGCTTACGCGGGCCACAGGAATCCTACGAGCAGTACTTC. Translated, it gives CASSLRGPQESYEQYF.

This chain links TRBV5-5 with TRBJ2-5, with D perhaps matching TRBD2 (6 bases). Germline CDR1 is SGHKS and CDR2 is YYEKEE (reference sequence). This CDR3 has 14 residues. V lost 4 bases and J lost 1, with 11 bases in between. The CDR3 here is CASSQRGSQETQYF. The CDR3, as DNA: TGTGCCAGCAGCCAACGGGGGTCCCAAGAGACCCAGTACTTC.

This clonotype was found a few times. The chain links TRBV7-2 to TRBJ2-3; D not certain. V was cut by 3 bases and J by 0 bases, with 10 bases left in between. The CDR3 is 15 amino acids. Germline V gene sequence: CDR1 SGHTA, CDR2 FQGNSA. The CDR3 is CASSLAVGSTDTQYF. CDR3 nucleotides: TGTGCCAGCAGCTTGGCCGTCGGCAGCACAGATACGCAGTATTTT. Looking up the rest from reference TRBV7-2 and TRBJ2-3 gives the full variable domain: GAGVSQSPSNKVTEKGKDVELRCDPISGHTALYWYRQSLGQGLEFLIYFQGNSAPDKSGLPSDRFSAERTGGSVSTLTIQRTQQEDSAVYLCASSLAVGSTDTQYFGPGTRLTVL.

This chain connects TRBV7-8 to TRBJ1-2; weak D call: TRBD1 (5 bases). Per the germline V gene, CDR1 is SGHVS and CDR2 is FQNEAQ. V dropped 3 bases and J dropped 8 bases, with 16 bases sitting between them. This CDR3 is 14 amino acids long. The CDR3 DNA reads as TGTGCCAGCAGCTTCGGCAGGGAGCGGCAGGGCTACACCTTC. Its translation is CASSFGRERQGYTF. Filled out from reference TRBV7-8 and TRBJ1-2, the complete variable domain reads GAGVSQSPRYKVAKRGQDVALRCDPISGHVSLFWYQQALGQGPEFLTYFQNEAQLDKSGLPSDRFFAERPEGSVSTLKIQRTQQEDSAVYLCASSFGRERQGYTFGSGTRLTVV.

The chain joins TRBV2 to TRBJ2-7; possible D gene TRBD1, 6 bases. This CDR3 contains 12 residues. Per the germline V gene, CDR1 is SNHLY and CDR2 is FYNNEI. The V end was cut by 10 bases, the J end by 2 bases, with 12 bases between. The DNA for the CDR3 is TGTGCCACCCGGGACACCCCCTACGAGCAGTACTTC. Its translation: CATRDTPYEQYF.

This clonotype was recorded at least ten times. The chain joins TRBV7-2 to TRBJ2-3, with 9 bases matching TRBD1. Germline loops: CDR1 SGHTA, CDR2 FQGNSA. This CDR3 has 18 amino acids. With V trimmed by 5 bases and J by 2 bases, 14 bases remained unmatched. CDR3 nucleotide sequence: TGTGCCAGCAGCCCACAGGGGGCGGATGATTATTTCACAGATACGCAGTATTTT. Its protein product is CASSPQGADDYFTDTQYF.

The V call is TRBV7-6, the J call TRBJ2-7; possibly TRBD1 for D (5 bases). Trimming left V 4 bases short and J 4 bases short, with 14 bases between. The CDR3 runs to 14 residues. Germline loops: CDR1 SGHVS, CDR2 FNYEAQ. This CDR3 reads CASSSNRIPYEQYF. For the CDR3, the DNA is TGTGCCAGCAGCTCGAACAGGATTCCGTACGAGCAGTACTTC.